Below are 25 T cell receptor beta chains sequenced from a single sample in a study of cytomegalovirus exposure and HLA in healthy donors. The PCR was carried out with 60 Vbeta primers and 13 Jbeta primers. The assay was immunoSEQ multiplex PCR, and TCRdb's table has in-frame clones only and misses some. Altogether some 200,000 clones are present, roughly 80% being singletons, with the ten largest covering roughly 1.5%. The sequenced material came from PBMCs. Every receptor here comes from a young woman in good health and CMV-seronegative.

The chain employs TRBV7-9 and TRBJ2-7; D is possibly TRBD2 (6 bases). This CDR3 is 15 amino acids long. Between the trimmed V and J ends, which lost 5 bases and 1 base, there was a span of 15 bases. In germline, CDR1 is SEHNR, CDR2 FQNEAQ (reference sequence). The CDR3 region is CASSPGLTASYEQYF. CDR3 nucleotide sequence: TGTGCCAGCAGCCCAGGACTAACCGCTTCCTACGAGCAGTACTTC.

The chain is built from TRBV7-2 and TRBJ2-7; D unresolved. Trimming shortened V by 3 bases and J by 2 bases, and 14 bases separated the two germline ends. Germline V CDR1 and CDR2: SGHTA, FQGNSA. The CDR3 loop spans 15 amino acids. The CDR3 is CASSLNPRSPYEQYF. In DNA, the CDR3 is TGTGCCAGCAGCTTGAATCCTCGGAGCCCCTACGAGCAGTACTTC.

The chain links TRBV7-2 to TRBJ1-2, with 7 bases aligning to TRBD1. Germline V gene lookup returns CDR1 SGHTA and CDR2 FQGNSA. V was clipped by 6 bases and J by 4 bases; unmatched bases: 5. The CDR3 consists of 13 residues. In nucleotides, the CDR3 is TGTGCCAGCAGTTCGGCAGGGGGCTATGGCTACACCTTC. Protein: CASSSAGGYGYTF.

The chain's CDR3 is CASRDRVNQPQHF. CDR3 nucleotides: TGCGCCAGCAGGGACAGGGTCAATCAGCCCCAGCATTTT. The gene calls are TRBV10-2 and TRBJ1-5; 8 bases match TRBD1. CDR3 length: 13 amino acids. CDR1 and CDR2 from the germline V gene are WSHSY and SAAADI. The V and J ends lost 6 bases and 3 bases, in that order; junction bases with no gene match: 1.

This sequence joins TRBV5-1 and TRBJ2-1; 12 bases map to TRBD2. Unmatched junction bases numbered 21, after V lost 4 bases and J lost 7 bases. The CDR3 is 20 residues long. Germline loops: CDR1 SGHRS, CDR2 YFSETQ. CDR3 bases: TGCGCCAGCAGCGATTCGACTAGCGGGAGAGCCAGCCCGAAATGGAATGAGCAGTTCTTC. This translates into CASSDSTSGRASPKWNEQFF.

The chain employs TRBV7-2 and TRBJ2-3, with a weak D call TRBD1 (7 bases). The CDR3 consists of 15 residues. Germline loops: CDR1 SGHTA, CDR2 FQGNSA. The V end lost 5 bases, the J end lost 1 base, and 13 bases lay between the germline ends. CDR3 nucleotide sequence: TGTGCCAGCAGCCGAGGAGGGGGCGGCACAGATACGCAGTATTTT. Translating it yields CASSRGGGGTDTQYF.

Written as DNA, the CDR3 is TGTGCCACCACACAGGGGGCCGGACAAGGCTATGGCTACACCTTC. Translating gives CATTQGAGQGYGYTF. V usage is TRBV15 and J usage is TRBJ1-2; 9 bases line up with TRBD1. After removal of 7 bases from V and 4 bases from J, the junction contained 10 bases not matched to a gene. The CDR3 is 15 amino acids. CDR1 LNHNV and CDR2 YYDKDF come from the germline V gene (reference sequence).

J is TRBJ1-5 and V is TRBV19; 7 nucleotides align to TRBD1. With 6 bases clipped from V and 11 bases from J, the junction kept 13 bases outside the gene matches. The CDR3 runs to 14 residues. Germline V gene data show CDR1 as LNHDA and CDR2 as SQIVND (reference sequence). CDR3 bases: TGTGCCAGTAGCCCCGGACAGGTAAGCTCGGCCCAGCATTTT. Residues: CASSPGQVSSAQHF. The whole variable domain, remainder taken from reference TRBV19 and TRBJ1-5, is DGGITQSPKYLFRKEGQNVTLSCEQNLNHDAMYWYRQDPGQGLRLIYYSQIVNDFQKGDIAEGYSVSREKKESFPLTVTSAQKNPTAFYLCASSPGQVSSAQHFGDGTRLSIL.

This sequence joins TRBV27 and TRBJ2-7; 10 bases are a match to TRBD1. V was pared by 2 bases and J by 3 bases, with 1 base of the junction left unmatched. The CDR3 spans 14 residues. The germline gives CDR1 MNHEY, CDR2 SMNVEV (reference sequence). This CDR3 is CASSLRTGGYEQYF. For the CDR3, the DNA is TGTGCCAGCAGTTTAAGGACAGGGGGCTACGAGCAGTACTTC.

The rearrangement uses TRBV21-1 and TRBJ2-3; the table's D call, TRBD2, was not checked against the DNA. TRBV21-1 is reported as a pseudogene. The CDR3 runs 20 residues. The CDR3 bases are TGTGCCAGCAGCAAACAGCTCTCCTCACCTCCTAGCGGCCATCGAGATACGCAGTATTTT. Protein product: CASSKQLSSPPSGHRDTQYF.

This clone showed up just a few times. The chain recombines TRBV27 with TRBJ2-1; possibly TRBD2 for D (6 bases). The germline V and J ends were trimmed by 5 bases and 6 bases, with 17 bases remaining between them. In germline, CDR1 is MNHEY, CDR2 SMNVEV (reference sequence). The CDR3 spans 15 residues. CDR3 DNA: TGTGCCAGCAGTCCCCTAGGCGGAGGGAGCAATGAGCAGTTCTTC. Its protein product is CASSPLGGGSNEQFF.

The rearrangement joins TRBV4-3 to TRBJ1-2; D is undetermined. Trimming took 0 bases from V and 0 from J, leaving 14 bases between them. Germline loops: CDR1 LGHNA, CDR2 YSLEER. This CDR3 is built from 17 residues. CDR3 loop: CASSQDHRVGANYGYTF. For the CDR3, the DNA is TGCGCCAGCAGCCAAGACCATCGGGTCGGAGCTAACTATGGCTACACCTTC.

The genes are TRBV6-5 and TRBJ2-1, with TRBD2 identical over 10 bases. The junction had 4 bases not matched to a gene; V was cut back by 6 bases and J by 2 bases. There are 15 residues in the CDR3. Looked up from germline, CDR1 is MNHEY and CDR2 is SVGAGI. The CDR3 DNA reads TGTGCCAGCAGGTTAGCGGGAGGAGCCTACAATGAGCAGTTCTTC. It is translated as CASRLAGGAYNEQFF.

The rearrangement links TRBV9 to TRBJ1-3; 10 nucleotides match TRBD1. Unmatched junction bases numbered 6, after V lost 4 bases and J lost 2 bases. This CDR3 has 16 residues. Germline V CDR1 and CDR2: SGDLS, YYNGEE. CDR3 sequence (DNA): TGTGCCAGCAGCCCCATGGGACAGGGGCCTGGAAACACCATATATTTT. Residues: CASSPMGQGPGNTIYF.

V is TRBV14 and J is TRBJ2-1, with 11 bases fitting TRBD2. This CDR3 has 17 amino acids. From germline, CDR1 is SGHDN and CDR2 FVKESK. V shed 4 bases, J shed 9 bases, and the junction held 14 bases outside the gene matches. CDR3 sequence: CASSPATDSGRAREQFF. As DNA, the CDR3 is TGTGCCAGCAGCCCAGCCACCGATAGCGGGAGGGCCCGTGAGCAGTTCTTC.

The rearrangement joins TRBV29-1 to TRBJ1-4; no clear D gene. V dropped 0 bases and J dropped 6 bases, with 14 bases sitting between them. This CDR3 has 15 residues. Per the germline V gene, CDR1 is SQVTM and CDR2 is ANQGSEA. The CDR3 region is CSVEEDREGYEKLFF. The CDR3, as DNA: TGCAGCGTTGAAGAAGACCGAGAGGGATATGAAAAACTGTTTTTT.

The V gene is TRBV2, the J gene TRBJ2-5; possibly TRBD1 for D (6 bases). The V gene's germline CDR1 is SNHLY and CDR2 FYNNEI. V lost 7 bases to trimming and J lost 1 base, with 10 bases between them. The CDR3 totals 13 residues. The CDR3 region has the DNA TGTGCCAGCAACAGGGAATCCCAAGAGACCCAGTACTTC. Its protein product is CASNRESQETQYF.

The V call is TRBV15, the J call TRBJ2-2; 11 bases map to TRBD2. The CDR3 consists of 18 residues. J was trimmed by 1 base and V by 4 bases; bases with no gene match: 8. Per germline, CDR1 LNHNV and CDR2 YYDKDF (reference sequence). CDR3 in amino acids: CATSTPGLAVLNTGELFF. Here the CDR3 DNA reads TGTGCCACCAGCACTCCGGGACTAGCGGTTTTGAACACCGGGGAGCTGTTTTTT.

A single count supports this clone. CDR3 sequence (DNA): TGTGCCAGCAGCCATGCAACAGGGGGCAACAATCAGCCCCAGCATTTT. Its protein product is CASSHATGGNNQPQHF. The chain recombines TRBV4-2 with TRBJ1-5, with 9 nucleotides matching TRBD1. V gave up 3 bases and J gave up 3 bases; unmatched junction bases: 6. The CDR3 has 16 residues. From germline, CDR1 is LGHNA and CDR2 YNFKEQ.

The V call is TRBV6-5, the J call TRBJ2-1; 10 positions match TRBD2. Germline V gene lookup returns CDR1 MNHEY and CDR2 SVGAGI. The CDR3 contains 15 residues. V gave up 2 bases and J gave up 3 bases; unmatched junction bases: 1. The CDR3 protein is CASSYRLAGYNEQFF. CDR3 bases: TGTGCCAGCAGTTACAGACTAGCGGGCTACAATGAGCAGTTCTTC.

V and J are TRBV5-6 and TRBJ2-7, with 10 bases matching TRBD1. Germline V gene data show CDR1 as SGHDT and CDR2 as YYEEEE. Unmatched junction bases numbered 4, after V lost 5 bases and J lost 2 bases. CDR3 length: 14 amino acids. The CDR3 loop is CASSFGTGAYEQYF. Written as DNA, the CDR3 is TGTGCCAGCAGTTTTGGGACAGGGGCCTACGAGCAGTACTTC.

This clone was counted once. This chain joins TRBV5-1 and TRBJ1-1; D remains unclear. This CDR3 has 14 amino acids. Germline-derived CDR1 and CDR2 are SGHRS and YFSETQ. Deletions cut 2 bases from V and 4 bases from J, with 12 bases between. The CDR3 protein is CASSFRAEGTEAFF. The CDR3 DNA follows: TGCGCCAGCAGCTTCCGGGCCGAGGGCACTGAAGCTTTCTTT.

In this sample, this clone turned up once. V is TRBV28 and J is TRBJ1-1, with 9 positions matching TRBD1. Germline V gene data show CDR1 as MDHEN and CDR2 as SYDVKM. There are 14 residues in the CDR3. J was trimmed by 5 bases and V by 5 bases; bases with no gene match: 6. In DNA, the CDR3 is TGTGCCAGCAGTACAGGGGGCGCGGGGACTGAAGCTTTCTTT. It codes for CASSTGGAGTEAFF.

V usage is TRBV10-1 and J usage is TRBJ2-2, with 11 bases lining up with TRBD2. CDR1 and CDR2 from the germline V gene are WNHNN and SYGVQD (reference sequence). The CDR3 covers 20 residues. Trimming at V came to 0 bases and at J to 3 bases, leaving 12 bases not matched to a gene. The CDR3 DNA sequence: TGCGCCAGCAGTGAGTCTTTTAGACTAGCGGGGAATCCCCACACCGGGGAGCTGTTTTTT. Protein sequence: CASSESFRLAGNPHTGELFF.

The V and J genes are TRBV28 and TRBJ1-5, with D perhaps matching TRBD1 (5 bases). Germline V CDR1 and CDR2: MDHEN, SYDVKM. The V end lost 2 bases, the J end lost 7 bases, and 15 bases lay between the germline ends. The CDR3 runs to 15 residues. The CDR3 DNA reads TGTGCCAGCAGTTTACTCACGCAGGGTGGACAGCCCCAGCATTTT. It encodes CASSLLTQGGQPQHF.